A single sample is the source of the 18 T cell receptor beta chains below, sequenced in a study of beta chain features in type 1 diabetes. TCRB transcripts that were expressed got sequenced, as all of the isolated RNA had been reverse transcribed. Assay: immunoSEQ multiplex PCR; the TCRdb copy retains only in-frame clones and omits some. The sample lists under 800,000 clones, about 14% occurring once. Sequenced: naive CD4+ T cells from blood. The receptors shown here come from a man aged 18 to 30 in good health.

This sequence joins TRBV4-3 and TRBJ2-7, with a possible D match to TRBD2 (6 bases). Near its end, the DNA agrees better with TRBJ2-1, so the J call may be wrong. The CDR3 runs to 17 residues. Germline assignment: CDR1 LGHNA and CDR2 YSLEER. The DNA of the CDR3 is TGCGCCAGCAGCCAAGGGGTAACGGGGGACTCCTACAATGAGCAGTTCTTC. Protein product: CASSQGVTGDSYNEQFF.

The rearrangement uses TRBV30 and TRBJ2-6, with 9 positions matching TRBD1. The V gene's germline CDR1 is GTSNPN and CDR2 SVGIG (reference sequence). After removal of 0 bases from V and 3 bases from J, the junction contained 6 bases not matched to a gene. The length of the CDR3 is 17 residues. The CDR3 DNA sequence: TGTGCCTGGAGTGTAGGGAGGACAGGGGATGGGGCCAACGTCCTGACTTTC. Amino acid sequence: CAWSVGRTGDGANVLTF.

As DNA, the CDR3 is TGTGCCAGCAGCGTAGCTGAAGGGGGGACTATTGGCTACACCTTC. Protein sequence: CASSVAEGGTIGYTF. The V call is TRBV9, the J call TRBJ1-2, with D possibly TRBD1 on 6 matching bases. Trimming took 0 bases from V and 7 from J, leaving 16 bases between them. This CDR3 comprises 15 residues. The germline V gene has CDR1 SGDLS and CDR2 YYNGEE. The whole variable domain, remainder taken from reference TRBV9 and TRBJ1-2, is DSGVTQTPKHLITATGQRVTLRCSPRSGDLSVYWYQQSLDQGLQFLIQYYNGEERAKGNILERFSAQQFPDLHSELNLSSLELGDSALYFCASSVAEGGTIGYTFGSGTRLTVV.

V and J are TRBV6-5 and TRBJ1-6, with D perhaps TRBD1 (5 bases). The CDR3 covers 15 residues. Germline lookup yields CDR1 MNHEY and CDR2 SVGAGI. V dropped 5 bases and J dropped 2 bases, with 10 bases sitting between them. CDR3 sequence reads: CASSGSGTYNSPLHF. The CDR3 DNA follows: TGTGCCAGCAGTGGATCAGGGACCTATAATTCACCCCTCCACTTT.

The chain has TRBV4-3 and TRBJ2-4; 8 nucleotides align to TRBD2. Trimming removed 0 bases from V and 6 bases from J; junction bases left unmatched: 10. The CDR3 covers 17 residues. Per the germline V gene, CDR1 is LGHNA and CDR2 is YSLEER. The CDR3 reads CASSQDTGGGRVNIQYF. CDR3 DNA sequence: TGCGCCAGCAGCCAAGATACCGGCGGGGGGCGGGTAAACATTCAGTACTTC.

The V call is TRBV6-5, the J call TRBJ2-1; maybe TRBD1 (6 bases). Germline CDR1 and CDR2: MNHEY and SVGAGI. This CDR3 region has 13 residues. The ends were cut back, 5 bases at V and 5 bases at J, with 10 bases in the middle. CDR3 amino acids: CASSRGQHNEQFF. DNA for the CDR3: TGTGCCAGCAGTAGAGGACAGCACAATGAGCAGTTCTTC.

The V and J genes are TRBV4-2 and TRBJ1-5; D not certain. Germline V gives CDR1 LGHNA, CDR2 YNFKEQ. There are 16 residues in the CDR3. V lost 3 bases, J lost 0 bases, and 12 bases lay in between. CDR3 residues: CASSHGSIYSNQPQHF. CDR3 sequence (DNA): TGTGCCAGCAGCCATGGGTCCATATATAGCAATCAGCCCCAGCATTTT.

This clone was detected only a few times. The V call is TRBV4-1, the J call TRBJ2-7, with 9 positions matching TRBD1. The trim removed 6 bases at V and 3 bases at J, leaving 9 bases unmatched. Germline V CDR1 and CDR2: MGHRA, YSYEKL. The CDR3 has 15 amino acids. The DNA of the CDR3 is TGCGCCAGCAGGCTAAACAGGGGGCGCGTCTACGAGCAGTACTTC. Amino acids: CASRLNRGRVYEQYF.

This clone has just a few counts. The chain links TRBV5-4 to TRBJ2-1, with 7 bases matching TRBD1. The ends lost 3 bases at V and 3 bases at J; junction bases unmatched: 18. CDR1 and CDR2 (germline): SGHNT, YYREEE (reference sequence). CDR3 length: 19 amino acids. The CDR3 sequence is CASSSGMGQSSFNYNEQFF. The DNA of the CDR3 is TGTGCCAGCAGCTCGGGAATGGGACAGAGTTCTTTTAACTACAATGAGCAGTTCTTC.

This rearrangement joins TRBV5-5 to TRBJ1-2; D gene uncertain. V was cut by 0 bases and J by 1 base, with 10 bases left in between. CDR3 size: 15 residues. Germline V gene sequence: CDR1 SGHKS, CDR2 YYEKEE (reference sequence). The CDR3 is CASSLAETLNYGYTF. For the CDR3, the DNA is TGTGCCAGCAGCTTGGCGGAGACCCTTAACTATGGCTACACCTTC.

This clone was observed a few times. The chain couples TRBV7-3 to TRBJ2-3; maybe TRBD2 (5 bases). Trimming stripped 0 bases from V and 1 base from J, with 5 bases between. The CDR3 covers 14 residues. Germline CDR1 SGHTA, CDR2 FQGTGA. CDR3 region: CASSLTRGTDTQYF. The CDR3 coding sequence is TGTGCCAGCAGCTTAACGCGGGGCACAGATACGCAGTATTTT.

This clone was counted a few times. This sequence joins TRBV29-1 and TRBJ1-5; maybe TRBD1 (5 bases). This CDR3 comprises 14 residues. The V gene lost 7 bases and the J gene lost 5 bases, with 18 bases spanning the gap. Per germline, CDR1 SQVTM and CDR2 ANQGSEA. CDR3 bases: TGCAGCGCCCCCGGGGGGAGCTACTATCAGCCCCAGCATTTT. The encoded protein is CSAPGGSYYQPQHF.

The V and J genes are TRBV5-1 and TRBJ2-4, with 7 bases matching TRBD1. CDR3 size: 13 residues. V dropped 4 bases and J dropped 8; count of bases not matched to a gene: 6. CDR1 is SGHRS and CDR2 is YFSETQ in the germline V gene. CDR3 sequence: CASSPTGPDIQYF. DNA of the CDR3: TGCGCCAGCAGCCCGACAGGGCCGGACATTCAGTACTTC.

In its sample, this clone was seen a few times. The V gene is TRBV5-1, the J gene TRBJ2-1; the match to TRBD2 covers 11 bases. Germline CDR1 and CDR2: SGHRS and YFSETQ. The CDR3 consists of 16 residues. J was trimmed by 8 bases and V by 0 bases; bases with no gene match: 7. CDR3 amino acids: CASSLVLAGGPDEQFF. The CDR3 bases are TGCGCCAGCAGCTTGGTATTAGCGGGGGGGCCCGATGAGCAGTTCTTC.

The V call is TRBV4-3, the J call TRBJ1-4; D unclear. The CDR3 sequence is 13 residues long. Trimming removed 0 bases at V and 13 bases at J, with 12 bases between. Germline V lookup: CDR1 LGHNA, CDR2 YSLEER. CDR3 amino acids: CASSQDPGGGLFF. CDR3 nucleotides: TGCGCCAGCAGCCAAGACCCTGGAGGAGGACTGTTTTTT.

This chain joins TRBV25-1 and TRBJ2-2; 7 nucleotides match TRBD1. V dropped 3 bases and J dropped 7; count of bases not matched to a gene: 8. This CDR3 contains 15 residues. Germline CDR1 and CDR2: MGHDK and SYGVNS. CDR3 nucleotides: TGTGCCAGCAGTGACCCAGGGGGACAGTTCGGGGAGCTGTTTTTT. It is translated as CASSDPGGQFGELFF.

This clone was seen more than once but under ten times. The CDR3 region is CSARTGTGSSYEQYF. The CDR3 DNA sequence: TGCAGCGCCAGGACCGGGACAGGGTCATCCTACGAGCAGTACTTC. V is TRBV29-1 and J is TRBJ2-7; TRBD1 matches at 9 bases. Trimming cost V 7 bases and J 1 base; bases outside gene matches: 11. The CDR3 extends over 15 amino acids. CDR1 is SQVTM and CDR2 is ANQGSEA in the germline V gene.

The V call is TRBV5-6, the J call TRBJ2-3; 10 bases agree with TRBD2. J was trimmed by 5 bases and V by 4 bases; bases with no gene match: 7. The germline V gene encodes CDR1 SGHDT and CDR2 YYEEEE. This CDR3 contains 15 residues. For the CDR3, the DNA is TGTGCCAGCAGCCCGGAGCGGGGGGGCCAAGATACGCAGTATTTT. It encodes CASSPERGGQDTQYF.